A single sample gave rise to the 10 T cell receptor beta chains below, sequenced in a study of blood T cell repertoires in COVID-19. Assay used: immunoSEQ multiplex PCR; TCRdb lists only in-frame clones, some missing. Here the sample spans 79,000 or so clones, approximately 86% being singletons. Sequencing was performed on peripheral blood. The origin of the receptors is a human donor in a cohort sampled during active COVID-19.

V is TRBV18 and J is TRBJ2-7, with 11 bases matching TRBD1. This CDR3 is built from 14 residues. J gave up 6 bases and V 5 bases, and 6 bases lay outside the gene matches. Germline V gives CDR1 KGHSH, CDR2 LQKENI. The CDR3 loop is CASSGPGQGGEQYF. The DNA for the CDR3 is TGTGCCAGCTCAGGACCGGGACAGGGGGGCGAGCAGTACTTC.

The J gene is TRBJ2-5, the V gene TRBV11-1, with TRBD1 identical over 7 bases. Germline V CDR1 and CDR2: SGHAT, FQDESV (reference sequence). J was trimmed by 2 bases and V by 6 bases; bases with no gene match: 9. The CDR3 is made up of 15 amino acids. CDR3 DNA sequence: TGTGCCAGCAGTGCCCGACAGGGAAGACAAGAGACCCAGTACTTC. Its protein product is CASSARQGRQETQYF.

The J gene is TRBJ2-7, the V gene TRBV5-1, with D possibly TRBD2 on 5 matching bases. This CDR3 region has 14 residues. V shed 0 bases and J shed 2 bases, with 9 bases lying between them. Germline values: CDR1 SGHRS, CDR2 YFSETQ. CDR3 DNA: TGCGCCAGCAGCTTGGTGGAGGTCACCTACGAGCAGTACTTC. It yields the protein CASSLVEVTYEQYF.

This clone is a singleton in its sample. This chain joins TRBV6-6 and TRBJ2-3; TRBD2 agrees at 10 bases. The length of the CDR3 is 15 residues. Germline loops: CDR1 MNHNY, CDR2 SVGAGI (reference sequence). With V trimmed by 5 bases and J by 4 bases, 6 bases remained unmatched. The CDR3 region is CASSRLAGTADTQYF. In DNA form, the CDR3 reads TGTGCCAGCAGTCGACTAGCGGGCACTGCAGATACGCAGTATTTT.

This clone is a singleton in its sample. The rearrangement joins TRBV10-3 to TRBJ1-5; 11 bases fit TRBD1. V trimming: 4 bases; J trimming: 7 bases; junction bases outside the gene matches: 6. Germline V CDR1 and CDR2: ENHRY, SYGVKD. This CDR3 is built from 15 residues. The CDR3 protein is CAISVDGTGGQPQHF. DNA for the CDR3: TGTGCCATCAGTGTAGACGGGACAGGGGGGCAGCCCCAGCATTTT.

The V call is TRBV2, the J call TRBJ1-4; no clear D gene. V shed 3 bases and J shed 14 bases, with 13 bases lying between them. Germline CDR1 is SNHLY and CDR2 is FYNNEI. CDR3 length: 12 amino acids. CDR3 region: CASSDGGSRLFF. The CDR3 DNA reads TGTGCCAGCAGTGATGGAGGATCCAGGCTGTTTTTT.

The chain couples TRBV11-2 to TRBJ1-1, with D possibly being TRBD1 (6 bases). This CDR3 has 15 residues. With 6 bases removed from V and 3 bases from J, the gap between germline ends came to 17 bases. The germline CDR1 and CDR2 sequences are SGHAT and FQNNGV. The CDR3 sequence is CASRLNTGPYTEAFF. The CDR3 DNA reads TGTGCCAGCAGACTTAACACAGGGCCCTACACTGAAGCTTTCTTT.

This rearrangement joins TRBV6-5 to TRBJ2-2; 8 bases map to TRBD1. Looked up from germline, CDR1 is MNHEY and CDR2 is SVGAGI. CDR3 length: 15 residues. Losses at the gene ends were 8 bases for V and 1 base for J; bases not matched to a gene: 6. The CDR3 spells CASQAGTGNTGELFF. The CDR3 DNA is TGTGCCAGCCAAGCCGGGACAGGGAACACCGGGGAGCTGTTTTTT.

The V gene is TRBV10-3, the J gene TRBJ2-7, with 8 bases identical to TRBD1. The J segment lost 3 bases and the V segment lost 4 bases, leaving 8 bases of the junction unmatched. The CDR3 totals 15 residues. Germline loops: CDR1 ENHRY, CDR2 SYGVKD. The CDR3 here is CAISGLRGQVYEQYF. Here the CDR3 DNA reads TGTGCCATCAGTGGTCTCAGGGGGCAGGTCTACGAGCAGTACTTC.

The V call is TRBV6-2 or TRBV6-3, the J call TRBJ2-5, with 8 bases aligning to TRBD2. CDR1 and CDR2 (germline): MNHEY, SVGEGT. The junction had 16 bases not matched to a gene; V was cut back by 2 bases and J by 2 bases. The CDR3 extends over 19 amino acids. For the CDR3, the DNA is TGTGCCAGCAGTTACCCCAGTATCGTGGTAGCGGGAACACAAGAGACCCAGTACTTC. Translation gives CASSYPSIVVAGTQETQYF.